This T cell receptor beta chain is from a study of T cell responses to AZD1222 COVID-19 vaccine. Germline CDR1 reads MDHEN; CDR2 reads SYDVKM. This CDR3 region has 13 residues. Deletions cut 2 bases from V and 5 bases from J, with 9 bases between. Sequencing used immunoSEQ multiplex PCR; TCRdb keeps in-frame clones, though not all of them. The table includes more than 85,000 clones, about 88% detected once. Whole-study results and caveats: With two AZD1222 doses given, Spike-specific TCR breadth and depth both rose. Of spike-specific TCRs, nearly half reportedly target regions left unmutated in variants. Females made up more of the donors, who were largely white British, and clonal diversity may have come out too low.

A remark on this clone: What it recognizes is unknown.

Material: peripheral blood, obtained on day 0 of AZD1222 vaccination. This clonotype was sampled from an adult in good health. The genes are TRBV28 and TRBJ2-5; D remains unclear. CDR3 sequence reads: CASSLGRLETQYF. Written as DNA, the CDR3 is TGTGCCAGCAGTTTAGGGCGATTGGAGACCCAGTACTTC.